The source of this TCR beta chain is a study of beta chain features in type 1 diabetes. Whole-study context: When patients were set against healthy donors, age, gender and cell yields were similar. Findings and limits, study-wide: A moderate, significant TCRB CDR3 shortening appeared in type 1 diabetes across four CD4+ subsets. Naive, central memory and Treg TCRB repertoires appeared more alike in patients than in healthy donors.

Reverse transcribing all isolated RNA meant expressed TCRB transcripts were sequenced. Using immunoSEQ multiplex PCR, the repertoire was profiled, and TCRdb retains in-frame clones only, with some absent. The sample lists a few hundred thousand clones; around 10% were seen once. The CDR3 loop spans 13 amino acids. The V gene lost 3 bases and the J gene lost 2 bases, with 8 bases spanning the gap. The V gene's germline CDR1 is SGHDT and CDR2 YYEEEE. This clone was observed many times. Its specificity is not known. The origin of this receptor is a man aged 25-40 years with type 1 diabetes. Sequencing was done on a sample of central memory CD4+ T cells from blood. V and J are TRBV5-6 and TRBJ1-2; D is unclear. As DNA, the CDR3 is TGTGCCAGCAGCTCTCAGGTGAACTATGGCTACACCTTC. Amino acid sequence: CASSSQVNYGYTF.